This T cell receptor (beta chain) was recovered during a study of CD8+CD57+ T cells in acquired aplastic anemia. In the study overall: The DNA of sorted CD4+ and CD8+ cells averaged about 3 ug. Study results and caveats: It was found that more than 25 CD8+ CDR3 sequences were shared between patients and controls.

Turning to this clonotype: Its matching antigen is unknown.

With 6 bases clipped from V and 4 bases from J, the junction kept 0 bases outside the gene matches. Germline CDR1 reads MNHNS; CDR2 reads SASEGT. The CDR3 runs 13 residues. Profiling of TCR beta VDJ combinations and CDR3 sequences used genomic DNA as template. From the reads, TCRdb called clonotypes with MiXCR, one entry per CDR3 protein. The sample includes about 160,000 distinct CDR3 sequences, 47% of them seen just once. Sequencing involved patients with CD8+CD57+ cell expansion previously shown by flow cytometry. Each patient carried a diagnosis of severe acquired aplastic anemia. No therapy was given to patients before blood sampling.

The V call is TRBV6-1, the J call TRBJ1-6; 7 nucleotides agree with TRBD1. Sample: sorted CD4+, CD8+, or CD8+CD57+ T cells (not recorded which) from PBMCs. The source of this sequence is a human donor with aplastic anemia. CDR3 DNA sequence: TGTGCCAGCAGACAGGGGTATAATTCACCCCTCCACTTT. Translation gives CASRQGYNSPLHF.